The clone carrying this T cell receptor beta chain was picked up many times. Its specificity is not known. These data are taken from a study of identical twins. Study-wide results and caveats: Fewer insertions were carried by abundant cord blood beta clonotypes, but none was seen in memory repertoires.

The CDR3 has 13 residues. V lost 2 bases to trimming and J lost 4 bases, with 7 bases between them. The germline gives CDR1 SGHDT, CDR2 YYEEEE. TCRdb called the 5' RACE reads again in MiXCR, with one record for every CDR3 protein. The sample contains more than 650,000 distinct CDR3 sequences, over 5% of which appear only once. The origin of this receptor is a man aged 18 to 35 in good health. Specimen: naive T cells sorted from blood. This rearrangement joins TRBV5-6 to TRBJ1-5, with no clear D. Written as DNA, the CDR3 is TGTGCCAGCAGCTTTAAGGGAAATCAGCCCCAGCATTTT. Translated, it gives CASSFKGNQPQHF.